Below, 15 T cell receptor beta chains from the same sample are listed, as sequenced in a study of shared clonotypes between healthy human individuals. Libraries were prepared by immunoSEQ multiplex PCR; TCRdb keeps only in-frame clonotypes and omits some of them. Here the sample spans about 2.5 million clones, 85% to 95% being singletons. The sequenced material came from naive CD4+ T cells from PBMCs. Subset: CD45RA+ positively selected. These receptors all stem from a man in his late teens or twenties in good health. Some clones in this sample may be carry-over from other donors' samples.

V gene TRBV4-3 combines with J gene TRBJ2-3; D remains ambiguous. CDR1 LGHNA and CDR2 YSLEER come from the germline V gene. V lost 2 bases to trimming and J lost 8 bases, with 11 bases between them. The length of the CDR3 is 13 residues. Here the CDR3 DNA reads TGCGCCAGCAGCCAACCGAATACCGGTACGCAGTATTTT. Residues: CASSQPNTGTQYF.

This rearrangement joins TRBV10-3 to TRBJ1-1, with D maybe TRBD1 (5 bases). This CDR3 region has 13 residues. The germline CDR1 and CDR2 sequences are ENHRY and SYGVKD. Deletions cut 1 base from V and 7 bases from J, with 10 bases between. CDR3 region: CAISEFPDSEAFF. The CDR3 bases are TGTGCCATCAGTGAGTTCCCCGACAGTGAAGCTTTCTTT.

The chain combines TRBV27 with TRBJ2-7; 8 bases agree with TRBD2. Germline V gene lookup returns CDR1 MNHEY and CDR2 SMNVEV (reference sequence). The CDR3 length is 18 residues. The J segment lost 0 bases and the V segment lost 3 bases, leaving 13 bases of the junction unmatched. This CDR3 is CASSFRGRREVFSYEQYF. For the CDR3, the DNA is TGTGCCAGCAGTTTCAGGGGAAGGCGGGAGGTCTTCTCCTACGAGCAGTACTTC.

The rearrangement joins TRBV28 to TRBJ1-3; D is undetermined. The CDR3 runs to 13 residues. V shed 2 bases and J shed 3 bases, with 5 bases lying between them. The germline V gene encodes CDR1 MDHEN and CDR2 SYDVKM. In DNA, the CDR3 is TGTGCCAGCAGTTTAGCCGATGGAAACACCATATATTTT. As protein: CASSLADGNTIYF.

The CDR3, as DNA: TGTGCCAGCAGTGAGGTGGGACAGGGCGCTAATGAAAAACTGTTTTTT. Its protein product is CASSEVGQGANEKLFF. The chain carries TRBV28 and TRBJ1-4, with TRBD1 matching over 9 bases. The germline V gene has CDR1 MDHEN and CDR2 SYDVKM. This CDR3 has 16 residues. V trimming: 5 bases; J trimming: 3 bases; junction bases outside the gene matches: 7.

The J gene is TRBJ2-1, the V gene TRBV5-1; D is tentatively TRBD1 or TRBD2 (6 bases each). The CDR3 has 17 residues. Germline assignment: CDR1 SGHRS and CDR2 YFSETQ. The ends were cut back, 4 bases at V and 0 bases at J, with 17 bases in the middle. The CDR3 DNA is TGCGCCAGCAGCCTCGGACTAAGGGGGAGCTCCTACAATGAGCAGTTCTTC. Protein: CASSLGLRGSSYNEQFF.

The rearrangement links TRBV5-8 to TRBJ1-5; TRBD1 is a possible D gene (5 bases). V lost 1 base, J lost 2 bases, and 13 bases lay in between. Germline assignment: CDR1 SGHTS and CDR2 YDEGEE. The CDR3 contains 16 residues. The CDR3: CASSLFEGVGNQPQHF. DNA for the CDR3: TGTGCCAGCAGCTTGTTCGAAGGGGTTGGCAATCAGCCCCAGCATTTT.

Worth noting for this clone: Other nucleotide sequences from this sample produce the same CDR3. The chain joins TRBV19 to TRBJ2-5; no clear D. V lost 3 bases and J lost 5, with 10 bases in between. Germline V gene lookup returns CDR1 LNHDA and CDR2 SQIVND (reference sequence). The CDR3 is 13 residues long. The CDR3 sequence is CASSIPGGETQYF. CDR3 in DNA: TGTGCCAGTAGTATTCCGGGTGGGGAGACCCAGTACTTC.

The chain combines TRBV30 with TRBJ2-7; TRBD1 matches 7 bases. The germline gives CDR1 GTSNPN, CDR2 SVGIG (reference sequence). Trimming removed 4 bases from V and 4 bases from J; junction bases left unmatched: 7. The CDR3 covers 13 residues. The CDR3 nucleotides are TGTGCCTGGAATTACAGGGGATTATACGAGCAGTACTTC. This translates into CAWNYRGLYEQYF. Full variable domain (rest looked up from reference TRBV30 and TRBJ2-7): SQTIHQWPATLVQPVGSPLSLECTVEGTSNPNLYWYRQAAGRGLQLLFYSVGIGQISSEVPQNLSASRPQDRQFILSSKKLLLSDSGFYLCAWNYRGLYEQYFGPGTRLTVT.

V is TRBV13 and J is TRBJ2-2; TRBD2 matches 10 bases. Looked up from germline, CDR1 is PRHDT and CDR2 is FYEKMQ (reference sequence). The V segment lost 2 bases and the J segment 3 bases; nucleotides outside the gene matches: 3. The CDR3 totals 16 residues. CDR3 DNA: TGTGCCAGCAGCTTATACCTAGCGGGAGACACCGGGGAGCTGTTTTTT. It encodes CASSLYLAGDTGELFF.

This sequence joins TRBV7-2 and TRBJ2-3, with D maybe TRBD1 (6 bases). V lost 4 bases to trimming and J lost 6 bases, with 11 bases between them. Looked up from germline, CDR1 is SGHTA and CDR2 is FQGNSA. CDR3 length: 13 amino acids. This CDR3 reads CASSSRQVDTQYF. The CDR3 nucleotides are TGTGCCAGCAGCTCGAGACAGGTTGATACGCAGTATTTT.

This clone was seen a few times. Additional DNA sequences in this sample encode the identical CDR3. This chain connects TRBV4-1 to TRBJ2-3; D remains ambiguous. There are 12 residues in the CDR3. Germline CDR1 and CDR2: MGHRA and YSYEKL. Trimming stripped 1 base from V and 6 bases from J, with 5 bases between. The CDR3 loop is CASSQVMDTQYF. The DNA for the CDR3 is TGCGCCAGCAGCCAAGTGATGGATACGCAGTATTTT.

The chain links TRBV21-1 to TRBJ2-2; the D call TRBD1 from the table was never checked on the DNA. TRBV21-1 counts as a pseudogene. This CDR3 is 19 amino acids long. CDR3 coding DNA: TGTGCCAGCAGCAAATGGCGGGGGACAGGGGTCTTGGAAACCGGGGAGCTGTTTTTT. It specifies CASSKWRGTGVLETGELFF.

The chain's CDR3 is CASSLGGRATQETQYF. CDR3 bases: TGCGCCAGCAGCTTGGGGGGCCGGGCGACCCAAGAGACCCAGTACTTC. The chain is built from TRBV5-1 and TRBJ2-5, with D tentatively TRBD1 (5 bases). The V gene lost 0 bases and the J gene lost 1 base, with 13 bases spanning the gap. In germline, CDR1 is SGHRS, CDR2 YFSETQ. This CDR3 has 16 residues.

The chain is built from TRBV4-2 and TRBJ2-7, with D maybe TRBD1 (6 bases). CDR1 and CDR2 from the germline V gene are LGHNA and YNFKEQ. The CDR3 has 15 residues. V lost 0 bases, J lost 2 bases, and 11 bases lay in between. As DNA, the CDR3 is TGTGCCAGCAGCCAAGATCTGACAGGTCCCTACGAGCAGTACTTC. It codes for CASSQDLTGPYEQYF.